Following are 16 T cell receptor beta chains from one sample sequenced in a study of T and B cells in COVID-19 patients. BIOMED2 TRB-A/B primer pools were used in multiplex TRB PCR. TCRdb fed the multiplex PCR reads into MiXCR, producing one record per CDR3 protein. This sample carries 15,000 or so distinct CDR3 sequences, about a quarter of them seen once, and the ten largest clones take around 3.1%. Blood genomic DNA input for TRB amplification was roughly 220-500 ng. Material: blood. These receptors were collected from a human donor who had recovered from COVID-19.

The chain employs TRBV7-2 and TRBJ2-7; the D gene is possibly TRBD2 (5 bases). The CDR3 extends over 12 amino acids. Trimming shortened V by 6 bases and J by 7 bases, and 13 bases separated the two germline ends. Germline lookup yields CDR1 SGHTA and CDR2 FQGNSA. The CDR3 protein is CASRLTTTEQYF. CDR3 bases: TGTGCCAGCAGGTTGACTACCACTGAGCAGTACTTC.

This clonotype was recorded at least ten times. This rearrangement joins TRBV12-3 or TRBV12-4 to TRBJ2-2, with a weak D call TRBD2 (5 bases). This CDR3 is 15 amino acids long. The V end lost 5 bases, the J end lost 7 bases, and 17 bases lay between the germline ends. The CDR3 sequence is CASSPPETRDGELFF. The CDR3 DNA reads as TGTGCCAGCAGTCCCCCCGAGACACGGGACGGGGAGCTGTTTTTT.

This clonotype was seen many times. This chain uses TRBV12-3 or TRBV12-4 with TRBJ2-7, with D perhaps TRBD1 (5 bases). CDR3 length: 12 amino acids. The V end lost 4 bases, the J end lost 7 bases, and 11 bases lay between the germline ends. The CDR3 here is CASSSARQEQYF. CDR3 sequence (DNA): TGTGCCAGCAGTTCCGCTAGACAGGAGCAGTACTTC.

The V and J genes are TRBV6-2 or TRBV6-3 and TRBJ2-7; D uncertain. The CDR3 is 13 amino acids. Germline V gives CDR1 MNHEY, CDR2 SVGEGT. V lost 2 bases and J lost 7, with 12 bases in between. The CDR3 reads CASSYPGPKEQYF. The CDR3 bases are TGTGCCAGCAGTTACCCGGGCCCGAAGGAGCAGTACTTC.

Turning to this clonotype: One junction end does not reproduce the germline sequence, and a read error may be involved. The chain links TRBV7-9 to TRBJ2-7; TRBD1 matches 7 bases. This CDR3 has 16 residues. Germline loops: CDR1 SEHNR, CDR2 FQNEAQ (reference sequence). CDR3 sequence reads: CTSSLVGTGEVYEQYF. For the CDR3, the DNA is TGTACCAGCAGCTTAGTGGGAACAGGGGAAGTCTACGAGCAGTACTTC.

The CDR3 loop is CASSFGDRQETQYF. The CDR3 DNA is TGCGCCAGCAGCTTTGGGGACAGGCAAGAGACCCAGTACTTC. V usage is TRBV5-1 and J usage is TRBJ2-5; 8 bases match TRBD1. Germline lookup yields CDR1 SGHRS and CDR2 YFSETQ. J gave up 2 bases and V 2 bases, and 2 bases lay outside the gene matches. The CDR3 sequence is 14 residues long.

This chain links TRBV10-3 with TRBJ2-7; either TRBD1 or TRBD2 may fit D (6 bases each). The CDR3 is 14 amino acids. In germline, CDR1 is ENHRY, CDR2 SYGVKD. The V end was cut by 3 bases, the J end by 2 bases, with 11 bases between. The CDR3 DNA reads TGTGCCATCAGTGATGGAGGGGGAACCTACGAGCAGTACTTC. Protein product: CAISDGGGTYEQYF.

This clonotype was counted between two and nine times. The CDR3 sequence is CASSPRIGTGGNEQYF. The CDR3, as DNA: TGTGCCAGCTCACCACGCATCGGGACAGGGGGCAACGAGCAGTACTTC. This sequence joins TRBV18 and TRBJ2-7; 12 positions agree with TRBD1. The CDR3 loop spans 16 amino acids. Losses at the gene ends were 1 base for V and 5 bases for J; bases not matched to a gene: 6. Germline V gene lookup returns CDR1 KGHSH and CDR2 LQKENI.

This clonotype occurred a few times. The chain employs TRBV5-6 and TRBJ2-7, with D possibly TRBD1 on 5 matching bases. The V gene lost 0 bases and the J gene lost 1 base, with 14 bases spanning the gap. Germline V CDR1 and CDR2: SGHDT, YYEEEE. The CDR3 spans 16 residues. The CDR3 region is CASSLELTASSYEQYF. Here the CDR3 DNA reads TGTGCCAGCAGCTTGGAGTTGACAGCCTCTTCCTACGAGCAGTACTTC. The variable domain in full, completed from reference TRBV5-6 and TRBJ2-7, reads DAGVTQSPTHLIKTRGQQVTLRCSPKSGHDTVSWYQQALGQGPQFIFQYYEEEERQRGNFPDRFSGHQFPNYSSELNVNALLLGDSALYLCASSLELTASSYEQYFGPGTRLTVT.

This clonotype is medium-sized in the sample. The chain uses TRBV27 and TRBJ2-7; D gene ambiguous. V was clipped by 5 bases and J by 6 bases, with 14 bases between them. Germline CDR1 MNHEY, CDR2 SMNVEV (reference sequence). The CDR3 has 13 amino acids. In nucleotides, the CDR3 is TGTGCCAGCAGTCCGTACCGCAGGCCCGAGCAGTACTTC. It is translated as CASSPYRRPEQYF.

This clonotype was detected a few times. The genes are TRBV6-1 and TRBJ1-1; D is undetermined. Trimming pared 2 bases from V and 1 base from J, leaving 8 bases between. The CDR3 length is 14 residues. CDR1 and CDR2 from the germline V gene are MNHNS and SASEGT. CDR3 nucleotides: TGTGCCAGCAGTGAACGGACTCCGAACACTGAAGCTTTCTTT. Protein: CASSERTPNTEAFF.

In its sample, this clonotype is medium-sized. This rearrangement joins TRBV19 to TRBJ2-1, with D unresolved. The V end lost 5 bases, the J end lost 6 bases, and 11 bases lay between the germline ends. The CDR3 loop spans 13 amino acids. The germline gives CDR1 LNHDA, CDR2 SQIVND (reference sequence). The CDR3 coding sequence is TGTGCCAGTAGTCTTTATACGGGCAATGAGCAGTTCTTC. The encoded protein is CASSLYTGNEQFF.

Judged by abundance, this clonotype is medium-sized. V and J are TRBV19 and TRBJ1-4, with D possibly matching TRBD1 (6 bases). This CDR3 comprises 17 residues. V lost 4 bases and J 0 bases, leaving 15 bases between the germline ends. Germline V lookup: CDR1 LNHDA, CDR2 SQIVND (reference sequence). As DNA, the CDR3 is TGTGCCAGTAGTACCCGAGGACAGACCGCAACTAATGAAAAACTGTTTTTT. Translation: CASSTRGQTATNEKLFF.

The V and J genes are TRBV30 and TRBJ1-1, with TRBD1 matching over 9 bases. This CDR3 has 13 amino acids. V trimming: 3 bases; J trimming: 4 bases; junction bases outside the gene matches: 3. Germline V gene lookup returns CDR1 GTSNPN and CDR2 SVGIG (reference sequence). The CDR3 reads CAWSGQGITEAFF. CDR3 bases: TGTGCCTGGAGCGGACAGGGGATCACTGAAGCTTTCTTT.

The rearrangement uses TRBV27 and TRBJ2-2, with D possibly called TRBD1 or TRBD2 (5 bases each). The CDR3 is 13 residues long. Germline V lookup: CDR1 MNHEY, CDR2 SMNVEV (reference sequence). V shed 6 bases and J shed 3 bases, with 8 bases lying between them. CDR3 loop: CASRLGDTGELFF. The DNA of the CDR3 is TGTGCCAGCAGACTAGGGGACACCGGGGAGCTGTTTTTT.

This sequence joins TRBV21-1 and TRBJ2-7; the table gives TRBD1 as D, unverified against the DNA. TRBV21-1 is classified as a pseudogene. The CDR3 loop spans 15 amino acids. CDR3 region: CASSKGGDRPYEQYF. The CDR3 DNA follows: TGTGCCAGCAGCAAAGGGGGGGACAGGCCTTACGAGCAGTACTTC.